This T cell receptor beta chain was retrieved from a study of blood T cell repertoires in COVID-19 (dated by TCRdb to the early 2020s). About the investigation overall: ImmuneRACE Cohort 3 recovered participants were defined by two consecutive negative NP/OP PCR tests, healthcare professional clearance, or symptom resolution. A freely available public database, intended as a resource for researchers studying the immune response to SARS-CoV-2, is where the repertoires were released. Collaborator samples came from the United States, Italy and Spain and covered acute and convalescent phases of COVID-19. The material from the prospective study consisted of cDNA or gDNA derived from T cells, B-cell-depleted T cells, or PBMCs. The sample metadata nearly always contained a de-identified subject ID, COVID-19 status, age in years and sex. Samples were obtained from the ongoing ImmuneRACE study (first 160 participants) and from 1,254 subjects provided by 6 global collaborators. Deeply sampled blood TCRbeta repertoires from subjects exposed to, actively infected with, or recovered from COVID-19 were included in the dataset. HLA class I and class II types, where available, came from metadata supplied by the sample provider rather than from assay-based typing. The paper as a whole reports these results and caveats: The quantity of clinical and demographic metadata differed by source and by participant and was supplied without curation.

On this clone itself: There is no known antigen for this receptor. Nothing much larger sits one base from this clone, and base qualities are not available.

Reading from cysteine to phenylalanine, the CDR3 counts 18 amino acids. The kept DNA is CDR3 alone, 54 bases in frame from the first base. Unmatched junction bases come to 15, with V trimmed by 0 bases and J by 7 bases. CDR1 LGHDT and CDR2 YNNKEL were looked up in the germline V gene (reference sequence). Participants in the prospective study were enrolled through a virtual design, were aged roughly 18 to 100 years, and lived in roughly 24 United States geographic areas. In the prospective study, participants were assigned to cohorts based on the clinical history participants reported in a screening survey and a study questionnaire. In the prospective study, whole blood, serum and a nasopharyngeal or oropharyngeal swab were collected from each participant by mobile phlebotomists. Prospective study participants could optionally give additional blood draws and questionnaires over an approximately two-month period. Before DNA extraction, prospective study blood samples were shipped either frozen or at room temperature.

TCRbeta CDR3 regions were amplified from genomic DNA by means of the immunoSEQ Assay, a bias-controlled multiplex PCR. Per the original workflow: Within the assay, amplification of reference gene primers was used to estimate how many nucleated cells each sample contained. To quantify the absolute abundance of each unique TCRbeta CDR3 rearrangement, sequence reads were collapsed and filtered. For each sample, productive Simpson clonality was calculated by taking the square root of Simpson's diversity index across productive rearrangements. In its TCRdb copy, this immuneACCESS table keeps in-frame sequences only and misses some clones. Where compared with another copy, unresolved V genes explain less than half of these, and the others have no known cause. That table gives V, J and clone size, and the DNA gave D and trimming. Recorded for this sample are approximately 250,000 clones; 88% of them occurred a single time. The ten largest clonotypes hold approximately 2% of the sample.

The V and J segments used are TRBV3-1 (or the pseudogene TRBV3-2) and TRBJ1-2; TRBD1 aligns with 9 central bases. The sequence was obtained from a woman in her fifties or sixties in a cohort exposed to, infected with or recovered from COVID-19 (not recorded which). Sequencing input: PBMCs or T cells enriched from blood (not recorded which). CDR3 protein: CASSQDLRPNRGLGGYTF. The DNA sequence is TGTGCCAGCAGCCAAGATCTCCGCCCTAACAGGGGGCTAGGTGGCTACACCTTC.